The clone carrying this TCR beta chain was observed many times. These data come from a study of early T cells in non-severe SARS-CoV-2 infection. The CDR3 runs to 15 residues. Using its own MiXCR run on the 5' RACE reads, TCRdb lists one record per CDR3 protein. The sample yields tens of thousands of distinct CDR3 sequences, roughly 9.2% seen once. The sample taken for sequencing was whole blood. This TCR derives from an adult who was a healthcare worker with PCR-confirmed SARS-CoV-2 infection or an uninfected control (not recorded which). This chain joins TRBV1 and TRBJ2-7; the D call TRBD1 from the table was never checked on the DNA. TRBV1 counts as a pseudogene. The CDR3 bases are TGCACCAGCAGCCAAGGCGGGGGTTCGTCCTACGAGCAGTACTTC. This sequence encodes CTSSQGGGSSYEQYF.